This TCR beta chain appears in the sequencing data of a study of T-cell memory formation after mild COVID-19. The wider study: Most TCR clusters belonged to a single donor. The study, taken as a whole, reports: Pre-infection memory carried some responding clones, suggesting that cross-reactive memory joined. Largely, contracting CD4+ clones fell within CM and EM, and contracting CD8+ clones within EMRA.

Notes on this clonotype: Its antigen is still unknown.

Amplification by 5'RACE using constant-segment primers produced TCR alpha and TCR beta cDNA libraries that carried sample barcodes and UMIs. TCRdb independently ran MiXCR on the 5' RACE reads; one entry per CDR3 protein. The sample has 190,000 or so distinct CDR3 sequences, around 21% seen once; the top ten hold 23%. This sequence originates from an adult woman who had mild COVID-19 (a few samples of this study predate the infection). Cell type and time point are not known. The sample taken for sequencing was PBMCs or a T cell subset sorted from them (not recorded which).

CDR3 residues: CASSLGQGGHEQYF. Written as DNA, the CDR3 is TGTGCCAGCAGCTTGGGACAGGGAGGCCACGAGCAGTACTTC. V and J are TRBV5-6 and TRBJ2-7; D is possibly TRBD1 (7 bases). Germline assignment: CDR1 SGHDT and CDR2 YYEEEE. Trimming removed 0 bases from V and 5 bases from J, with 12 bases in between. This CDR3 is built from 14 residues.